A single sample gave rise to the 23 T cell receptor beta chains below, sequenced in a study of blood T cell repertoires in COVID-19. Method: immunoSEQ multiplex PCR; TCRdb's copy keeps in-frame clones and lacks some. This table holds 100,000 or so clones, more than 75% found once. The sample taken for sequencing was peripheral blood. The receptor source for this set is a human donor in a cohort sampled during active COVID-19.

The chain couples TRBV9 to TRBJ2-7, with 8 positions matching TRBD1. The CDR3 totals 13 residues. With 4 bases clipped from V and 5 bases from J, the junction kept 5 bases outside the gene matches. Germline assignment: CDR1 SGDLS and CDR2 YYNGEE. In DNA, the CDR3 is TGTGCCAGCAGCCCCAGGACAGGGAACGAGCAGTACTTC. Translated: CASSPRTGNEQYF.

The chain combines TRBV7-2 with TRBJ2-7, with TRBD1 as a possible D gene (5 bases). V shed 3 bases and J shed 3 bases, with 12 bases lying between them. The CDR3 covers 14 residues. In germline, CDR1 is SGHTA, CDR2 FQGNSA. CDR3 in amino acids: CASSFPGHFYEQYF. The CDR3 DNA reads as TGTGCCAGCAGCTTCCCAGGACACTTCTACGAGCAGTACTTC.

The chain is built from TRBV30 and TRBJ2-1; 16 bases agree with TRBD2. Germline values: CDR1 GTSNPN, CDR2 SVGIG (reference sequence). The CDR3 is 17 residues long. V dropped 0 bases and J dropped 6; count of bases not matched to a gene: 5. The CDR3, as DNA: TGTGCCTGGAGTGTAGGGACTAGCGGGAGGGCCACCAATGAGCAGTTCTTC. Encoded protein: CAWSVGTSGRATNEQFF.

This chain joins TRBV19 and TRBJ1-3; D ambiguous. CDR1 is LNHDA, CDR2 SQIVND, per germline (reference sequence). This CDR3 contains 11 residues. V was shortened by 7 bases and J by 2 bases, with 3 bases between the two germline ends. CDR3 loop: CASTAGNTIYF. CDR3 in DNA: TGTGCCAGTACGGCTGGAAACACCATATATTTT.

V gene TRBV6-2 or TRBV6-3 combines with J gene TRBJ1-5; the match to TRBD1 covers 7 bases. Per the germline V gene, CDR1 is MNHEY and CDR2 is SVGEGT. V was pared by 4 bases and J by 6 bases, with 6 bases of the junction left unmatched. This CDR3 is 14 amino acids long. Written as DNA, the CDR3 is TGTGCCAGCAGTTTCGACAGGGTCCTTCAGCCCCAGCATTTT. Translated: CASSFDRVLQPQHF.

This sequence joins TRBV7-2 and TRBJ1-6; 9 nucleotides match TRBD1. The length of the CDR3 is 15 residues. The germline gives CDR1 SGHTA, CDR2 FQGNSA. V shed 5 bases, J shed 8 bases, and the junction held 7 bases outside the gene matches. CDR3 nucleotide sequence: TGTGCCAGCAGCCAAACAGGGGGCGCTTATTCACCCCTCCACTTT. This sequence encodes CASSQTGGAYSPLHF.

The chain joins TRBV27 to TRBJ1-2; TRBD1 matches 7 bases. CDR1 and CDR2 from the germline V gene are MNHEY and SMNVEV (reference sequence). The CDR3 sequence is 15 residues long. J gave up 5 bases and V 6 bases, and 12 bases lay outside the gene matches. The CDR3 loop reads CASSPKTGSGYGYTF. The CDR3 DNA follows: TGTGCCAGCAGCCCCAAGACAGGGTCAGGGTATGGCTACACCTTC.

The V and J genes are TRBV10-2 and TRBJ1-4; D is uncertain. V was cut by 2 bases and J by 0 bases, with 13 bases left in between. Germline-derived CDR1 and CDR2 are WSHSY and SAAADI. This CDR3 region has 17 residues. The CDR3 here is CASSEPPLTATNEKLFF. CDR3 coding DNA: TGCGCCAGCAGTGAGCCGCCCTTAACTGCAACTAATGAAAAACTGTTTTTT.

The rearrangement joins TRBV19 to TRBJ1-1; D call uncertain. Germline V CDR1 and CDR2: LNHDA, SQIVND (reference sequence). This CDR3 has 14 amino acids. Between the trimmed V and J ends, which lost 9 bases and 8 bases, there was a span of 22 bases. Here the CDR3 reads CASEGTATSSEAFF. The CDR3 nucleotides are TGTGCCAGCGAGGGTACAGCGACGTCTTCCGAAGCTTTCTTT.

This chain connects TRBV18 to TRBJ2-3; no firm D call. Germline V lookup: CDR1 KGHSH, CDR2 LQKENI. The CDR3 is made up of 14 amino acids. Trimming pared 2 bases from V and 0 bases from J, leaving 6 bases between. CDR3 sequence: CASSPVASTDTQYF. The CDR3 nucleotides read TGTGCCAGCTCACCAGTGGCTAGCACAGATACGCAGTATTTT.

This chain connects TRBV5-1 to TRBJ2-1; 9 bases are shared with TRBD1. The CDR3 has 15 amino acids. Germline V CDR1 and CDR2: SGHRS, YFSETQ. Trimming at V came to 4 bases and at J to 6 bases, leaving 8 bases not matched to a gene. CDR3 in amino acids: CASSAGTGTGNEQFF. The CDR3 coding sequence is TGCGCCAGCAGCGCCGGGACAGGGACAGGCAATGAGCAGTTCTTC.

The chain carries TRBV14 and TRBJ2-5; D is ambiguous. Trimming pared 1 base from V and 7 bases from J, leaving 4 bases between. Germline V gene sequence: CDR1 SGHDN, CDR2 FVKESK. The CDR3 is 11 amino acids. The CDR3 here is CASSQGPTQYF. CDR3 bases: TGTGCCAGCAGCCAAGGGCCGACCCAGTACTTC.

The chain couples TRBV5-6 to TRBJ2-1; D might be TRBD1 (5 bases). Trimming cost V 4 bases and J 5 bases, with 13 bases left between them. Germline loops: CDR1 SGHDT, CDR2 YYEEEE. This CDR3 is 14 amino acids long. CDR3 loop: CASSTGQHNNEQFF. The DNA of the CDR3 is TGTGCCAGCAGCACAGGACAACATAACAATGAGCAGTTCTTC.

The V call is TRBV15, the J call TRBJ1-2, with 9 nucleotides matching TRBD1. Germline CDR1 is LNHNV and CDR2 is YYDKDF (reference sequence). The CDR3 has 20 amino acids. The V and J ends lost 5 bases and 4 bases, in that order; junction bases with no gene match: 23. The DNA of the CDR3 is TGTGCCACCAGCTCCTACAGGGGGCAATTCGGGATGGGCGAATTCTATGGCTACACCTTC. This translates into CATSSYRGQFGMGEFYGYTF.

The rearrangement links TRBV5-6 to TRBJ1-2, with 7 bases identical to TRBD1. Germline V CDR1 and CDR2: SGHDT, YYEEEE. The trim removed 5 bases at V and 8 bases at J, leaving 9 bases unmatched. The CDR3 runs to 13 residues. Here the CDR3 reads CASSQTGATGYTF. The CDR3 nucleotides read TGTGCCAGCAGTCAAACAGGGGCGACGGGCTACACCTTC.

The CDR3 spells CASSPSLGSGRNTGELFF. In DNA form, the CDR3 reads TGTGCCAGCAGCCCGTCGTTGGGTAGCGGGCGGAACACCGGGGAGCTGTTTTTT. The chain joins TRBV9 to TRBJ2-2; 7 bases are a match to TRBD2. From germline, CDR1 is SGDLS and CDR2 YYNGEE. The CDR3 sequence is 18 residues long. Trimming took 4 bases from V and 1 from J; bases not matched to a gene: 13.

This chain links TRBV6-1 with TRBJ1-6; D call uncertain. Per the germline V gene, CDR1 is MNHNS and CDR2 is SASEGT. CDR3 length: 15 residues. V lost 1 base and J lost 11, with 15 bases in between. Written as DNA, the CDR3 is TGTGCCAGCAGTGAAGGGAGCAGTAATTCACCACCCCTCCACTTT. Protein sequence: CASSEGSSNSPPLHF.

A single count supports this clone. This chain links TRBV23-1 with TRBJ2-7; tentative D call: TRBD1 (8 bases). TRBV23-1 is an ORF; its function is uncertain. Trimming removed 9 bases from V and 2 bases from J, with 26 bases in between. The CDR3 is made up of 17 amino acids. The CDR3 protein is CASFLPFSTGGAYEQYF. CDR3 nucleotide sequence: TGCGCCAGTTTTCTTCCCTTTTCCACAGGGGGGGCCTACGAGCAGTACTTC.

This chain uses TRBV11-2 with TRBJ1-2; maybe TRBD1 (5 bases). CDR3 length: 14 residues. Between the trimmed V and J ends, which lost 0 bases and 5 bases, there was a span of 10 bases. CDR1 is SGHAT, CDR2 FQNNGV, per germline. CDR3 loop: CASSLDKGPYGYTF. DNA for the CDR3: TGTGCCAGCAGCTTAGATAAGGGGCCTTATGGCTACACCTTC.

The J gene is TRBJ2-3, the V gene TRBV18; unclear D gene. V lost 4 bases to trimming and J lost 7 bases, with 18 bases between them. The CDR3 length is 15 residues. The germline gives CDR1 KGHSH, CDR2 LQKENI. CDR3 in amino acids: CASSRTVTSPNTQYF. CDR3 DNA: TGTGCCAGCTCACGAACAGTGACCTCCCCCAATACGCAGTATTTT.

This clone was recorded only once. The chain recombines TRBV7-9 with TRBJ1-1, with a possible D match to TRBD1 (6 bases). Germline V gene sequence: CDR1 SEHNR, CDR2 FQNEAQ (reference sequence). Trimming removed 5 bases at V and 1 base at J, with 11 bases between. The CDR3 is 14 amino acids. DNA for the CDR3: TGTGCCAGCAGCCGTGACAGGCAGAACACTGAAGCTTTCTTT. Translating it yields CASSRDRQNTEAFF.

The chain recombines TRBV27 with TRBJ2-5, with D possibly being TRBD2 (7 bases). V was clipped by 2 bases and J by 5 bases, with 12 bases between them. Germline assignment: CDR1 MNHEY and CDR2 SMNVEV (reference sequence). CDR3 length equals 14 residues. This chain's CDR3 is CASSLRRGRETQYF. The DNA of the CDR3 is TGTGCCAGCAGTTTACGGCGGGGGCGGGAGACCCAGTACTTC.

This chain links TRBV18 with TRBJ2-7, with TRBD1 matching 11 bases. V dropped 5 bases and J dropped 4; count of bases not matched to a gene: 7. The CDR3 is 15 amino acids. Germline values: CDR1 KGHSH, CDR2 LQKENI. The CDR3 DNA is TGTGCCAGCTCAGTAGGGACAGGGGGATTGTACGAGCAGTACTTC. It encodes CASSVGTGGLYEQYF.